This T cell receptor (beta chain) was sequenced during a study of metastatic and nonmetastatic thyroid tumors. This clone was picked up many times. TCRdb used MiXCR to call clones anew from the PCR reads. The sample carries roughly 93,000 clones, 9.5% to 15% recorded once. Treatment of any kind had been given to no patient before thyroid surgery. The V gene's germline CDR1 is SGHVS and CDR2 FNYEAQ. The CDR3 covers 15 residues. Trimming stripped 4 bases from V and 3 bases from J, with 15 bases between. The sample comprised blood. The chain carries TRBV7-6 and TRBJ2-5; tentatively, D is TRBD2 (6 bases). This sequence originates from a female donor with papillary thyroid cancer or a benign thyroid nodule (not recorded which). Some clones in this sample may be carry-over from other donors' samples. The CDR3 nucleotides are TGTGCCAGCAGCTCTGTTTATGGGGGGAAAGAGACCCAGTACTTC. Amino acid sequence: CASSSVYGGKETQYF.